A single sample gave rise to the 4 T cell receptor beta chains below, sequenced in a study of graft-versus-host responses after intestinal transplantation (dated by TCRdb to the early 2020s). These TCRs' antigens remain unknown. The time point label on this specimen signifies: cells obtained before transplantation from donor or recipient. The protocol used for the library was the immunoSEQ multiplex PCR assay. As stored in TCRdb, this immuneACCESS dataset retains in-frame rearrangements with V and J assigned. A fraction of the clones does not appear; measured against another copy, unresolved V genes explain less than half of the discrepancy, and the remainder lacks a known reason. Present in this sample are about 120,000 clones, roughly 93% of which were seen just once. More than 0.095% of the sample is in the top ten clones. This material consisted of unstimulated CD4+ T cells sorted from spleen or lymph node cells, taken before intestinal transplant. The receptors were gathered from a human donor who received an intestinal transplant.

In DNA form, the CDR3 reads TGTGCCAGCAGCTCCGCCCCGGGGGGCTCCTACAATGAGCAGTTCTTC. This gives the protein CASSSAPGGSYNEQFF. V and J are TRBV7-3 and TRBJ2-1, with TRBD2 identical over 7 bases. The CDR3 runs to 16 residues. The V gene's germline CDR1 is SGHTA and CDR2 FQGTGA. V shed 4 bases, J shed 0 bases, and the junction held 6 bases outside the gene matches.

This chain connects TRBV30 to TRBJ2-7, with D unresolved. The CDR3 consists of 11 residues. V shed 2 bases and J shed 5 bases, with 7 bases lying between them. CDR1 and CDR2 from the germline V gene are GTSNPN and SVGIG (reference sequence). The CDR3 region is CAWSPRDEQYF. CDR3 bases: TGTGCCTGGAGTCCTCGTGACGAGCAGTACTTC.

The rearrangement links TRBV7-9 to TRBJ1-2; D not certain. The CDR3 covers 17 residues. Deletions cut 7 bases from V and 5 bases from J, with 26 bases between. In germline, CDR1 is SEHNR, CDR2 FQNEAQ (reference sequence). This CDR3 reads CASTFDDKGVKRYGYTF. The CDR3 DNA reads as TGTGCCAGCACCTTCGACGACAAGGGCGTGAAACGGTATGGCTACACCTTC.

Worth noting for this clone: This sample also contains other DNA sequences that code for the same CDR3. This chain connects TRBV5-1 to TRBJ2-1; TRBD1 agrees at 7 bases. The CDR3 is 14 residues long. CDR1 is SGHRS and CDR2 is YFSETQ in the germline V gene. J lost 7 bases, V lost 0 bases, and 4 bases had no gene match. The DNA for the CDR3 is TGCGCCAGCAGCTTGGGACAGGGTGGGAATGAGCAGTTCTTC. Protein product: CASSLGQGGNEQFF. Together with reference TRBV5-1 and TRBJ2-1, the CDR3 gives the full variable domain: KAGVTQTPRYLIKTRGQQVTLSCSPISGHRSVSWYQQTPGQGLQFLFEYFSETQRNKGNFPGRFSGRQFSNSRSEMNVSTLELGDSALYLCASSLGQGGNEQFFGPGTRLTVL.